Here is one T cell receptor (beta chain) with its context. The data were taken from a study of molecular identifiers for immune sequencing clone quantification. TCRdb itself ran the PCR reads through MiXCR, one entry per CDR3 protein. The table has more than 450,000 distinct CDR3 sequences, approximately 25% seen once. Germline CDR1 MNHEY, CDR2 SMNVEV (reference sequence). Losses at the gene ends were 4 bases for V and 1 base for J; bases not matched to a gene: 7. CDR3 size: 17 residues. The chain uses TRBV27 and TRBJ1-6; 7 bases map to TRBD1. The specimen was naive CD8+ T cells from blood, with Jurkat cell RNA spiked in. This sample's subset: FACS-sorted CD8+CD4-CCR7+CD45RA+ naive T cells. The clonotype originates from a human donor in good health. Some libraries in this study had Jurkat cell RNA spiked in. DNA of the CDR3: TGTGCCAGCAGTTCCGACAGGGTTGGATCCTATAATTCACCCCTCCACTTT. This encodes CASSSDRVGSYNSPLHF.